The 11 T cell receptor beta chains below were found in one sample sequenced in a study of cytomegalovirus exposure and HLA in healthy donors. The method was immunoSEQ multiplex PCR; TCRdb's version includes in-frame clones alone and lacks a portion of them. The sample has 65,000 to 95,000 clones, 80% to 95% seen once. The specimen was PBMCs. The source of these receptors is a young woman in good health and CMV-seronegative.

The chain carries TRBV5-1 and TRBJ2-7; 7 positions match TRBD1. The CDR3 runs to 15 residues. Trimming cost V 0 bases and J 5 bases; bases outside gene matches: 8. Germline V gene lookup returns CDR1 SGHRS and CDR2 YFSETQ. CDR3 coding DNA: TGCGCCAGCAGCTTGGCCGGAGACAGGGCCAACGAGCAGTACTTC. Its protein is CASSLAGDRANEQYF.

The CDR3 nucleotides are TGTGCCAGCAGCAGCCGGACAGGTGAAGCTTTCTTT. It is translated as CASSSRTGEAFF. The gene calls are TRBV7-3 and TRBJ1-1; 7 bases line up with TRBD1. Germline CDR1 SGHTA, CDR2 FQGTGA. V was clipped by 5 bases and J by 7 bases; unmatched bases: 4. This CDR3 has 12 residues.

V is TRBV19 and J is TRBJ2-2, with 10 nucleotides matching TRBD2. Trimming took 5 bases from V and 4 from J; bases not matched to a gene: 4. Germline CDR1 and CDR2: LNHDA and SQIVND (reference sequence). This CDR3 spans 15 amino acids. The CDR3 here is CASSLAGVITGELFF. Written as DNA, the CDR3 is TGTGCCAGTAGTCTAGCGGGAGTAATCACCGGGGAGCTGTTTTTT.

The genes are TRBV28 and TRBJ1-3; 9 bases fit TRBD1. Looked up from germline, CDR1 is MDHEN and CDR2 is SYDVKM. V lost 5 bases, J lost 5 bases, and 4 bases stayed unmatched. The CDR3 length is 14 residues. CDR3 DNA: TGTGCCAGCAGTGACAGGGGGTCGAGAAACACCATATATTTT. Residues: CASSDRGSRNTIYF.

The chain combines TRBV19 with TRBJ1-5; TRBD1 might be the D (6 bases). Per germline, CDR1 LNHDA and CDR2 SQIVND (reference sequence). The CDR3 is 16 residues long. The V end was cut by 9 bases, the J end by 2 bases, with 20 bases between. In DNA form, the CDR3 reads TGTGCCAGCCGATTTGCGGGGGCACGAGGCAATCAGCCCCAGCATTTT. Amino acids: CASRFAGARGNQPQHF.

V usage is TRBV7-3 and J usage is TRBJ2-3; no firm D call. Trimming stripped 2 bases from V and 2 bases from J, with 5 bases between. Germline V lookup: CDR1 SGHTA, CDR2 FQGTGA. The CDR3 runs 13 residues. In nucleotides, the CDR3 is TGTGCCAGCAGCTTAGGCCCCACAGATACGCAGTATTTT. It specifies CASSLGPTDTQYF.

The J gene is TRBJ2-5, the V gene TRBV13; D not resolved. The V gene's germline CDR1 is PRHDT and CDR2 FYEKMQ (reference sequence). The ends were cut back, 5 bases at V and 2 bases at J, with 15 bases in the middle. The CDR3 extends over 15 amino acids. The CDR3 region is CASSPPGLSQETQYF. The CDR3 bases are TGTGCCAGCAGCCCGCCAGGTTTGTCGCAAGAGACCCAGTACTTC.

This clone was counted between two and nine times. V usage is TRBV2 and J usage is TRBJ1-2, with 7 bases aligning to TRBD1. Unmatched junction bases numbered 11, after V lost 5 bases and J lost 8 bases. Germline lookup yields CDR1 SNHLY and CDR2 FYNNEI. CDR3 length: 14 amino acids. CDR3 loop: CASSKEQGLGGYTF. DNA for the CDR3: TGTGCCAGCAGTAAAGAACAGGGGCTCGGGGGCTACACCTTC. Variable domain in full (rest from reference TRBV2 and TRBJ1-2): EPEVTQTPSHQVTQMGQEVILRCVPISNHLYFYWYRQILGQKVEFLVSFYNNEISEKSEIFDDQFSVERPDGSNFTLKIRSTKLEDSAMYFCASSKEQGLGGYTFGSGTRLTVV.

This chain connects TRBV6-5 to TRBJ2-7; tentatively, D is TRBD1 (6 bases). With 7 bases removed from V and 0 bases from J, the gap between germline ends came to 13 bases. The CDR3 covers 14 residues. Germline V lookup: CDR1 MNHEY, CDR2 SVGAGI. CDR3: CASTPDRSSYEQYF. As DNA, the CDR3 is TGTGCCAGCACCCCGGACAGAAGCTCCTACGAGCAGTACTTC.

This rearrangement joins TRBV5-1 to TRBJ2-5; 9 bases align to TRBD1. Germline CDR1 and CDR2: SGHRS and YFSETQ. After removal of 3 bases from V and 5 bases from J, the junction contained 8 bases not matched to a gene. The CDR3 spans 15 residues. CDR3 bases: TGCGCCAGCAGCTCCCAAACAGGGGGCTCTGAGACCCAGTACTTC. It yields the protein CASSSQTGGSETQYF.

Only one count was recorded for this clone. The rearrangement uses TRBV11-2 and TRBJ2-1, with 7 positions matching TRBD2. J gave up 7 bases and V 1 base, and 13 bases lay outside the gene matches. The length of the CDR3 is 17 residues. Germline-derived CDR1 and CDR2 are SGHAT and FQNNGV. This CDR3 reads CASSLVRGEALGNEQFF. The CDR3, as DNA: TGTGCCAGCAGCTTAGTCCGGGGGGAAGCATTAGGTAATGAGCAGTTCTTC.